This T cell receptor beta chain was obtained from a study of cytomegalovirus exposure and HLA in healthy donors. In the case of this clone: Its antigen is still unknown.

This CDR3 has 14 amino acids. Trimming pared 6 bases from V and 3 bases from J, leaving 14 bases between. Germline V gene sequence: CDR1 SGDLS, CDR2 YYNGEE. Notes on the study in general: Later, an analysis found that TCR clusters from the first cohort tended to co-occur in the roughly 110 validation repertoires. For cytomegalovirus status, the classifier reportedly gave diagnoses with high specificity and sensitivity. The majority of TCR sequences were rare, yet some public TCRs appeared in many donors.

Profiled with immunoSEQ multiplex PCR; TCRdb holds only in-frame clones, not every one. The repertoire consists of about 43,000 clones, with approximately 90% occurring once and the leading ten covering approximately 5.4%. While the first cohort had fewer than 850 subjects, the donors belonged to the separate validation cohort of fewer than 150 subjects. The sequence was obtained from a man younger than 35 in good health and CMV-seronegative. The rearrangement joins TRBV9 to TRBJ2-3; D is ambiguous. Sequencing was carried out using PBMCs. CDR3 DNA: TGTGCCAGCACCCCCGGGTCCGGGACAGATACGCAGTATTTT. It specifies CASTPGSGTDTQYF. Supplemented by reference TRBV9 and TRBJ2-3, the full variable domain reads DSGVTQTPKHLITATGQRVTLRCSPRSGDLSVYWYQQSLDQGLQFLIQYYNGEERAKGNILERFSAQQFPDLHSELNLSSLELGDSALYFCASTPGSGTDTQYFGPGTRLTVL.